This is a list of T cell receptor beta chains from one sample in a study of blood T cells in healthy people across ages. TCRdb passed the 5' RACE reads through MiXCR, listing each CDR3 protein once. The data show about 800,000 distinct CDR3 sequences, with more than 20% seen just once and under 4.5% held by the top ten. This sample was also put to use in a study of T cells of mothers and their children.

The sample was blood. The source is a boy aged 5-17 years in good health. Each CDR3 is given with its conserved first and last residue. D genes are given only for firm matches.

>-|TRBJ2-7|TRBV28
CASRGGQLQFNEQYF
>-|-|TRBV6-2/TRBV6-3
CASSPHQTSYEQYF
>TRBD2|TRBJ2-1|TRBV20-1
CSARGLVDNEQFF
>-|TRBJ1-6|TRBV4-1
CASNQVPGADNSPLHF
>-|TRBJ2-3|TRBV4-3
CASSQSPTDTQYF
>TRBD1|-|TRBV12-3/TRBV12-4
CASSPGAWDRYNGEQFF
>-|TRBJ2-5|TRBV7-9
CASSPTQGGETQYF
>-|TRBJ2-3|TRBV28
CASSFLQAASTDTQYF
>TRBD2|TRBJ2-5|TRBV15
CATSPLLAQEETQYF
>-|TRBJ2-5|TRBV28
CASSLFRGETQYF
>-|TRBJ1-1|TRBV20-1
CSARDSLIEAFF
>-|TRBJ2-2|TRBV5-1
CASSKENTGELFF
>-|TRBJ1-1|TRBV7-9
CASSQIQQEMNTEAFF
>-|TRBJ2-7|TRBV11-2
CASSLESQGYYEQYF
>TRBD2|TRBJ2-3|TRBV6-4
CASSDGLATDTQYF
>-|-|TRBV4-3
CASSQDGGASINEQFF